Reported below is one T cell receptor delta chain. This clone was observed a handful of times. It has no known antigen specificity. No much larger clonotype is one base removed from it; base qualities were not supplied. Thymic samples were depleted of alphabeta T cells, then CD3+ TCRVdelta1+ TCRVdelta2- thymocytes were FACS-sorted. Sorted Vdelta1+ thymocyte purity ranged from about 98% to 99.6%. Thymic specimens were obtained from several paediatric patients, aged from roughly 5 days to 15 months, who were undergoing corrective cardiac surgery. Thymic tissue was dispersed, and mononuclear cells were isolated on a Histopaque-1077 density gradient. The staining antibodies were anti-TCRVdelta1 clone TS8.2, anti-TCRVdelta2 clone B6, anti-CD3 clone HIT3a and anti-TCRalphabeta clone IP26. The data originate from a study of Vδ1+ human thymocytes (dated by TCRdb to 2017 to 2018). About the study as a whole: mRNA-level TRG and TRD CDR3 repertoires of highly purified Vdelta1+ thymocytes from young children were characterised as a data resource. The multiplex-based CDR3 amplicon strategy had previously been validated against 5'RACE-based CDR3 amplicon generation methods.

From its cysteine to its phenylalanine, the CDR3 spans 26 amino acids. Only CDR3 DNA is held: 78 bases, read in frame from base 1. Taken from the germline V gene, the CDR1 and CDR2 loops are TSWWSYY and QGS. Ends trimmed: V by 2 bases, J by 3 bases; bases unmatched to a gene: 34. RNA was extracted with the RNeasy mini kit and reverse transcribed using Superscript III. CDR3 amplicons were generated by multiplex PCR with pooled V-gene forward primers and a constant-region reverse primer carrying Illumina adaptor overhangs. After gel purification, the amplicons were indexed with Nextera index primers during 7 to 8 additional PCR cycles and then purified using AMPure XP beads. Sequencing of the libraries was done on an Illumina MiSeq using paired-end 250 bp reads, dual indexing and a roughly 18% PhiX spike-in. As for the original processing: FastQC was used to quality check the reads, while ea-utils fastq-join merged the TRG read pairs. IMGT/HighV-QUEST was used to annotate sequences, retaining only productive sequences with an unambiguous V-gene assignment, and each clonotype was defined by an identical CDR3 sequence. For downstream analysis, the tools were VDJtools 1.1.1, tcR 2.2.3, Treemap and vegan Shannon diversity in R 3.4.4. TCRdb reanalyzed the public reads with the CATT caller, and identical DNA sequences were merged afterwards. TCRdb, not the original authors, processed these V and J calls. Present in this sample are about 75,000 delta-chain clones, 30% to 45% of which were seen just once. The top ten constitute under 0.3% of the sample.

Findings and caveats that apply to the study as a whole: Because no clustering by age or sex was observed, donors were not stratified by these variables in the analyses. Despite high sort purity, about 22% of thymic TRD sequences were Vdelta2 (and few Vdelta3), unlike peripheral blood Vdelta1+ controls. The use of highly purified populations and single-cell validation was advised by the authors, since misinterpretation of bulk repertoire data could be caused by unexpected Vdelta2 sequences. Many TRG clonotypes were shared between donors (up to about 7x10^3), whereas TRD repertoires were essentially private (max about 120 shared). The thymic TRG and TRD repertoires appeared highly polyclonal, with Gaussian CDR3 length distributions, in contrast to the oligoclonal repertoires of peripheral blood.

The sample was Vdelta1+ gamma-delta thymocytes from the thymus. Sample cell subset or site, as interpreted from the label and publication: FACS-sorted CD3+ TCRalphabeta- TCRVdelta1+ TCRVdelta2- thymocytes. The receptor was isolated from a boy younger than two who had congenital heart surgery. This chain joins TRDV1 to TRDJ1, and 12 bases in between align with TRDD3. The DNA is as follows: TGTGCTCTTGGGGAAGGGAGATATCTGAAGTCCTCTCGTACACTACTGGGGGATACTTACGCCGATAAACTCATCTTT. It translates to CALGEGRYLKSSRTLLGDTYADKLIF.